A single sample is the source of the 3 T cell receptor beta chains below, sequenced in a study of cytomegalovirus exposure and HLA in healthy donors. TCRdb keeps only in-frame clones here, not all; method: immunoSEQ multiplex PCR. The table includes 90,000 to 120,000 clones, about 85% detected once. Specimen: PBMCs. The receptors were sampled from a woman aged 18-29 years in good health and CMV-seronegative.

V gene TRBV5-1 combines with J gene TRBJ1-1, with D tentatively TRBD1 (6 bases). V was shortened by 0 bases and J by 4 bases, with 10 bases between the two germline ends. CDR3 length equals 14 residues. CDR1 and CDR2 from the germline V gene are SGHRS and YFSETQ. The DNA of the CDR3 is TGCGCCAGCAGCTTGGGACAGGTTGCCACTGAAGCTTTCTTT. Its translation: CASSLGQVATEAFF. The whole variable domain, filled in from reference TRBV5-1 and TRBJ1-1, reads KAGVTQTPRYLIKTRGQQVTLSCSPISGHRSVSWYQQTPGQGLQFLFEYFSETQRNKGNFPGRFSGRQFSNSRSEMNVSTLELGDSALYLCASSLGQVATEAFFGQGTRLTVV.

The rearrangement joins TRBV19 to TRBJ1-4; D is perhaps TRBD1 (5 bases). Trimming removed 4 bases at V and 8 bases at J, with 11 bases between. Germline values: CDR1 LNHDA, CDR2 SQIVND (reference sequence). The CDR3 loop spans 13 amino acids. Here the CDR3 reads CASSTRQREKLFF. Here the CDR3 DNA reads TGTGCCAGTAGTACCAGACAGAGGGAAAAACTGTTTTTT.

The chain carries TRBV27 and TRBJ1-2, with TRBD1 as a possible D gene (6 bases). The CDR3 spans 15 residues. Germline loops: CDR1 MNHEY, CDR2 SMNVEV (reference sequence). V was trimmed by 6 bases and J by 2 bases, leaving 16 bases between them. Written as DNA, the CDR3 is TGTGCCAGCAGCCGTCGGCAGGGGTGGAACTATGGCTACACCTTC. Protein product: CASSRRQGWNYGYTF.